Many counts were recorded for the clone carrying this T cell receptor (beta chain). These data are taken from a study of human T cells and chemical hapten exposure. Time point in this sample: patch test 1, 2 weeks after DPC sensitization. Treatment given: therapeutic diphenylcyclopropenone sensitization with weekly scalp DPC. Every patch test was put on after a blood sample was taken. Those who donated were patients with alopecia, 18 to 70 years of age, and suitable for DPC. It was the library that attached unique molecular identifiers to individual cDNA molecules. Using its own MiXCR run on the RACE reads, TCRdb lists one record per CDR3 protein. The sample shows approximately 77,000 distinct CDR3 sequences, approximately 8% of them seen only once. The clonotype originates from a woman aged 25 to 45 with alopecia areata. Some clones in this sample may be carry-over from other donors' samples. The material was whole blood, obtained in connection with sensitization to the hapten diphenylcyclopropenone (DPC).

The DNA for the CDR3 is TGCAGTGCTAGAGATTTCTCTCGGGGAAGCACAGATACGCAGTATTTT. This gives the protein CSARDFSRGSTDTQYF. The chain joins TRBV20-1 to TRBJ2-3; D possibly corresponds to TRBD2 (5 bases). The CDR3 runs 16 residues. Trimming cost V 0 bases and J 0 bases, with 13 bases left between them. Germline V lookup: CDR1 DFQATT, CDR2 SNEGSKA (reference sequence).